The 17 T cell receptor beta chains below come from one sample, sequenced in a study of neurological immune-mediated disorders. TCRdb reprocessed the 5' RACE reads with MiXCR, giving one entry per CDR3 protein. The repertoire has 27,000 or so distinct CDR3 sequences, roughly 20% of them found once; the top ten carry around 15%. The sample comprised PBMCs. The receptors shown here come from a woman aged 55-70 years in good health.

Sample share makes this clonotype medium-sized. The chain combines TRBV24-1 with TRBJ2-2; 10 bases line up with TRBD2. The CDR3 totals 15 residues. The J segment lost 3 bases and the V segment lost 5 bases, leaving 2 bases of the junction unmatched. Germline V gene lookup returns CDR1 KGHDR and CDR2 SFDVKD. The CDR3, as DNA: TGTGCCACCAGTGCAGCGGGAGGGGACACCGGGGAGCTGTTTTTT. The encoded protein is CATSAAGGDTGELFF.

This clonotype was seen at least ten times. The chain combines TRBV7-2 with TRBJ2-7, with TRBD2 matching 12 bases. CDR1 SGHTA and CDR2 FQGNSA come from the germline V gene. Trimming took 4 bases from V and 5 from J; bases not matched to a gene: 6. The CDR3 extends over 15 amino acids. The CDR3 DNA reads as TGTGCCAGCAGCTCCCTAGCGGGGGGGCCGGACGAGCAGTACTTC. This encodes CASSSLAGGPDEQYF.

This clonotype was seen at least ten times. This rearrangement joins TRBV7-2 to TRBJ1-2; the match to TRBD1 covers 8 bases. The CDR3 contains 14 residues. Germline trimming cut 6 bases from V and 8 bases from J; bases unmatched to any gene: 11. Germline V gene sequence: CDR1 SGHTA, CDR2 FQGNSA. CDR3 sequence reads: CASRPTGTGSGYTF. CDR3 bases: TGTGCCAGCAGGCCCACGGGGACAGGCAGCGGCTACACCTTC.

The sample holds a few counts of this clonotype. The CDR3 reads CASSAQAGARSYEQYF. CDR3 DNA sequence: TGTGCCAGTAGTGCGCAAGCGGGGGCGAGGTCCTACGAGCAGTACTTC. This sequence joins TRBV19 and TRBJ2-7, with 8 nucleotides matching TRBD2. The V and J ends lost 5 bases and 1 base, in that order; junction bases with no gene match: 10. Germline assignment: CDR1 LNHDA and CDR2 SQIVND (reference sequence). This CDR3 has 16 residues. The whole variable domain, filled in from reference TRBV19 and TRBJ2-7, reads DGGITQSPKYLFRKEGQNVTLSCEQNLNHDAMYWYRQDPGQGLRLIYYSQIVNDFQKGDIAEGYSVSREKKESFPLTVTSAQKNPTAFYLCASSAQAGARSYEQYFGPGTRLTVT.

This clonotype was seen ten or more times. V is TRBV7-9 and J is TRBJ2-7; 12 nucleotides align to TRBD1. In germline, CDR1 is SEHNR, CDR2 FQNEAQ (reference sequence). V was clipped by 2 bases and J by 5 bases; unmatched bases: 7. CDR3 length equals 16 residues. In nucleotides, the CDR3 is TGTGCCAGCAGCTTATCGGGACAGGGGGCGAGGAACGAGCAGTACTTC. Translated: CASSLSGQGARNEQYF.

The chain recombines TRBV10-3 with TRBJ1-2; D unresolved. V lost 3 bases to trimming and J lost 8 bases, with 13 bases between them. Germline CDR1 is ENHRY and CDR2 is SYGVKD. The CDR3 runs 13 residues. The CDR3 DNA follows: TGTGCCATCAGTGACCGGGAATCCCGGGGCTACACCTTC. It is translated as CAISDRESRGYTF.

In DNA, the CDR3 is TGCGCCAGCAGCCCGGGACTAGCGGGAGACAATGAGCAGTTCTTC. It specifies CASSPGLAGDNEQFF. V gene TRBV5-1 combines with J gene TRBJ2-1; 14 bases line up with TRBD2. V shed 4 bases and J 5 bases; nucleotides not matched to a gene: 2. The CDR3 is 15 residues long. CDR1 SGHRS and CDR2 YFSETQ come from the germline V gene.

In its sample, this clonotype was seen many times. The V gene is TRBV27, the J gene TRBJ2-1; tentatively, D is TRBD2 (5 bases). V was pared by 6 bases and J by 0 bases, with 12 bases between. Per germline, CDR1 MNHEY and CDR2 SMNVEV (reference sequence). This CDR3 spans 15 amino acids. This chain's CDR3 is CASRTGGLSYNEQFF. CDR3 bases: TGTGCCAGCAGGACCGGCGGGCTCTCCTACAATGAGCAGTTCTTC.

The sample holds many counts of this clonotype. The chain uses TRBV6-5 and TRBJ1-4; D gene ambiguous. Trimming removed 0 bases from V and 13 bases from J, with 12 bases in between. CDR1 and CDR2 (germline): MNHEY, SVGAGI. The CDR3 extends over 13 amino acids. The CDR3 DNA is TGTGCCAGCAGTTACTCGCTCTGGGGAGGACTGTTTTTT. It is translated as CASSYSLWGGLFF.

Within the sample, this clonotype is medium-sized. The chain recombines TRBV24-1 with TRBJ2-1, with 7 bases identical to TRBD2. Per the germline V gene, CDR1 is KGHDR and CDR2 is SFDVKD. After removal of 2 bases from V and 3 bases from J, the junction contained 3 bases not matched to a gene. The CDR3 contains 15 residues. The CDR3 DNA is TGTGCCACCAGTGATTATCTAGCGGACTACAATGAGCAGTTCTTC. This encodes CATSDYLADYNEQFF.

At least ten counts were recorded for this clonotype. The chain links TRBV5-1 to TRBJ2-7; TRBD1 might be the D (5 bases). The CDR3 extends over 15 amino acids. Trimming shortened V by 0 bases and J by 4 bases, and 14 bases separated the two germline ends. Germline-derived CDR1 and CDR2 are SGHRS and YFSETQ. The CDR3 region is CASSLGQGYTYEQYF. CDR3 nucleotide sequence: TGCGCCAGCAGCTTGGGGCAGGGATATACTTACGAGCAGTACTTC.

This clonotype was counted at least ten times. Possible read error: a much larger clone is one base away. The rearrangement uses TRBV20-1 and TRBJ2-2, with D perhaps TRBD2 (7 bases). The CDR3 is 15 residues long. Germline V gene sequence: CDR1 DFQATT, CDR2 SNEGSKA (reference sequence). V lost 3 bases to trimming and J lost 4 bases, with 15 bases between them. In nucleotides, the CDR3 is TGCAGTGCTAGGTCCGGGGGGCTGGGCACCGGGGAGCTGTTTTTT. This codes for CSARSGGLGTGELFF.

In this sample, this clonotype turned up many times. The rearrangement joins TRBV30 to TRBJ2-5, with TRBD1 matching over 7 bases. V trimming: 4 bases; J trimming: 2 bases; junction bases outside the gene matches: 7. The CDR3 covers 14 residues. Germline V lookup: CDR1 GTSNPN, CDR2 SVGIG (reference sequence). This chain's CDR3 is CAWTTGAIQETQYF. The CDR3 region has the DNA TGTGCCTGGACTACAGGGGCGATTCAAGAGACCCAGTACTTC. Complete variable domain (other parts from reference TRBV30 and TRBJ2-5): SQTIHQWPATLVQPVGSPLSLECTVEGTSNPNLYWYRQAAGRGLQLLFYSVGIGQISSEVPQNLSASRPQDRQFILSSKKLLLSDSGFYLCAWTTGAIQETQYFGPGTRLLVL.

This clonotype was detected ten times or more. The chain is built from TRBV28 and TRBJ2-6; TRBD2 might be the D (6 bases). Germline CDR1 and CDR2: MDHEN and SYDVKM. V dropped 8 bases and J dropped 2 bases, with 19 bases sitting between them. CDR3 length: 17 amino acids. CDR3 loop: CASLHRGGTPGANVLTF. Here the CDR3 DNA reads TGTGCCAGCCTCCATAGGGGCGGGACCCCTGGGGCCAACGTCCTGACTTTC.

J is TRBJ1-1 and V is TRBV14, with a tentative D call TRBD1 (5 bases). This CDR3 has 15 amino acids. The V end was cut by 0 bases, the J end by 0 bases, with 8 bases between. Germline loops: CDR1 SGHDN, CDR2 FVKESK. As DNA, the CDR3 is TGTGCCAGCAGCCAAGAGGGACGGATGAACACTGAAGCTTTCTTT. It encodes CASSQEGRMNTEAFF.

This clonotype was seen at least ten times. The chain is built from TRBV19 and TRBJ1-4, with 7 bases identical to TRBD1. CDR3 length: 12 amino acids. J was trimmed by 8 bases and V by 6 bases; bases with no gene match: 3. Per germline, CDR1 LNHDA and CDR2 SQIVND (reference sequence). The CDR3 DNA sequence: TGTGCCAGTAGAGGGGGCTGGGAAAAACTGTTTTTT. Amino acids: CASRGGWEKLFF.

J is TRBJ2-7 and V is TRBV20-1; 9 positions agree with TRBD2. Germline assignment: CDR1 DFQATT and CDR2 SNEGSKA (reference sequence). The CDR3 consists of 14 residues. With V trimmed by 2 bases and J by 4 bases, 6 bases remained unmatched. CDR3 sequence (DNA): TGCAGTGCTAGACCCGAGACTAGCGGATACGAGCAGTACTTC. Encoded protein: CSARPETSGYEQYF.